This T cell receptor (beta chain) was captured in a study of identical twins' blood T cells. In the case of this clonotype: The junction and the germline gene differ at one end; a read error may be behind it.

Each CDR3 protein is one row after TCRdb ran MiXCR on the 5' RACE reads. This sample has 350,000 to 450,000 distinct CDR3 sequences; over 25% occur once, and the top ten carry roughly 5.5%. The germline gives CDR1 MNHNY, CDR2 SVGAGI (reference sequence). This CDR3 has 15 amino acids. This chain connects TRBV6-6 to TRBJ1-5, with TRBD1 as a possible D gene (6 bases). The sequence was collected from a woman between 18 and 55 years old in good health. Sequencing input: PBMCs. This chain's CDR3 is CAGSSDRPNNQPQHF. CDR3 bases: TGTGCCGGCAGTTCCGACAGGCCTAACAATCAGCCCCAGCATTTT.